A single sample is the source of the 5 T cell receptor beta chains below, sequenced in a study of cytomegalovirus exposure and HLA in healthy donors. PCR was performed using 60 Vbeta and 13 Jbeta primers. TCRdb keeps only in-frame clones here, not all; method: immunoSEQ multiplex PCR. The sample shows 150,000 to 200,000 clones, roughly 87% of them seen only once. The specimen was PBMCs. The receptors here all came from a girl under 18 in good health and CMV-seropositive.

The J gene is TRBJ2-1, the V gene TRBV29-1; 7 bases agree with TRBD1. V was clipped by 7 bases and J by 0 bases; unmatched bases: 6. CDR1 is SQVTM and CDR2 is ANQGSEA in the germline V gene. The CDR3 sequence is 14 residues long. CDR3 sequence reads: CSGIGQDSYNEQFF. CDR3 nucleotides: TGCAGCGGCATCGGACAGGACTCCTACAATGAGCAGTTCTTC.

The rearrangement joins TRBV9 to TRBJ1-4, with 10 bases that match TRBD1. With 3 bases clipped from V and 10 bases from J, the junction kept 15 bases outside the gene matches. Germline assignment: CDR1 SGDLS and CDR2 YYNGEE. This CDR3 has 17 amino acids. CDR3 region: CASSESGTGAAPGKLFF. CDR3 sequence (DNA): TGTGCCAGCAGCGAATCCGGGACAGGGGCCGCCCCCGGAAAACTGTTTTTT.

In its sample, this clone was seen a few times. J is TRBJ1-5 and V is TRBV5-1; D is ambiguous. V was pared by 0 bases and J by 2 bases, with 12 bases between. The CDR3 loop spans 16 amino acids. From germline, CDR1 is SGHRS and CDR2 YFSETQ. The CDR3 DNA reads TGCGCCAGCAGCTTGGTCCGCGGAGGGCGCAATCAGCCCCAGCATTTT. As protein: CASSLVRGGRNQPQHF.

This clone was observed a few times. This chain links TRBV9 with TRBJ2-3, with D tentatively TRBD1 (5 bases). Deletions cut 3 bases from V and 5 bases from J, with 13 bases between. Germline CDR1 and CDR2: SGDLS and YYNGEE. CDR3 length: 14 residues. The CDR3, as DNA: TGTGCCAGCAGCGAGCTCAGGGTCGGAGATACGCAGTATTTT. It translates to CASSELRVGDTQYF.

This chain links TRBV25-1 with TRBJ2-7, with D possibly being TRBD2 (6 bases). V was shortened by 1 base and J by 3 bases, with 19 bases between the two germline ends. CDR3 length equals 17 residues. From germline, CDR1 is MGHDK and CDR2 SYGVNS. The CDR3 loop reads CASSELRVEEGGYEQYF. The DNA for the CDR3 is TGTGCCAGCAGTGAATTAAGGGTGGAGGAGGGCGGCTACGAGCAGTACTTC.